These 17 T cell receptor beta chains came from one sample sequenced in a study of Ad26.COV2.S vaccination and SARS-CoV-2 variants. Regarding treatment: roughly 19 received Ad26.COV2.S at low or high dose, single or two shots; 5 received placebo; per-sample allocation not given. Collection of samples fell on day 63 after the first vaccine or placebo injection. This table comes from immunoSEQ multiplex PCR, and its TCRdb copy is limited to in-frame clones, with some not included. The sample has 350,000 to 500,000 clones, roughly 90% seen once. The sample was peripheral blood, taken in a trial of Ad26.COV2.S vaccine versus placebo. The receptors shown here come from a person between 18 and 65 years old who received the Ad26.COV2.S COVID-19 vaccine or a placebo.

The CDR3 spells CASSLLIVDEKLFF. The DNA of the CDR3 is TGTGCCAGCAGTTTATTGATTGTAGATGAAAAACTGTTTTTT. The genes are TRBV28 and TRBJ1-4; D call uncertain. Germline V CDR1 and CDR2: MDHEN, SYDVKM. The CDR3 has 14 residues. V was pared by 1 base and J by 6 bases, with 9 bases between.

J is TRBJ2-5 and V is TRBV30; TRBD2 aligns across 14 bases. The CDR3 has 16 residues. Germline loops: CDR1 GTSNPN, CDR2 SVGIG (reference sequence). Unmatched junction bases numbered 4, after V lost 2 bases and J lost 2 bases. This CDR3 reads CAWSHGTSGGQETQYF. CDR3 sequence (DNA): TGTGCCTGGAGTCACGGGACTAGCGGGGGACAAGAGACCCAGTACTTC.

The J gene is TRBJ2-7, the V gene TRBV7-9; D gene uncertain. This CDR3 has 12 residues. Trimming shortened V by 5 bases and J by 3 bases, and 8 bases separated the two germline ends. Germline values: CDR1 SEHNR, CDR2 FQNEAQ (reference sequence). The CDR3 DNA is TGTGCCAGCAGCCCGGGCCTCTACGAGCAGTACTTC. This gives the protein CASSPGLYEQYF.

In the case of this clone: Other DNA sequences in this specimen translate into the identical CDR3. The V call is TRBV2, the J call TRBJ2-5, with D perhaps matching TRBD2 (6 bases). Per the germline V gene, CDR1 is SNHLY and CDR2 is FYNNEI. Trimming stripped 3 bases from V and 5 bases from J, with 10 bases between. The CDR3 has 13 residues. CDR3 nucleotide sequence: TGTGCCAGCAGTGAGGGGGGAAGGGAGACCCAGTACTTC. Its protein is CASSEGGRETQYF.

The chain employs TRBV27 and TRBJ2-7, with 8 bases that match TRBD1. Germline V gene sequence: CDR1 MNHEY, CDR2 SMNVEV (reference sequence). The CDR3 has 13 residues. The junction had 6 bases not matched to a gene; V was cut back by 5 bases and J by 6 bases. The CDR3 nucleotides read TGTGCCAGCAGTACGGACAGGGCTTTCGAGCAGTACTTC. Protein sequence: CASSTDRAFEQYF.

This clone was observed many times. The rearrangement uses TRBV6-2 or TRBV6-3 and TRBJ2-7; D is perhaps TRBD2 (6 bases). Trimming pared 6 bases from V and 5 bases from J, leaving 17 bases between. Germline CDR1 and CDR2: MNHEY and SVGEGT. The length of the CDR3 is 14 residues. The CDR3 region is CASSPGGEYDEQYF. The CDR3 DNA sequence: TGTGCCAGCAGCCCAGGCGGGGAGTATGACGAGCAGTACTTC.

This clone was detected only once. This chain uses TRBV9 with TRBJ2-3; D is undetermined. There are 13 residues in the CDR3. Germline CDR1 reads SGDLS; CDR2 reads YYNGEE. V was pared by 2 bases and J by 2 bases, with 6 bases between. For the CDR3, the DNA is TGTGCCAGCAGCGTCGGCAACACAGATACGCAGTATTTT. As protein: CASSVGNTDTQYF.

The chain employs TRBV13 and TRBJ2-1; 10 nucleotides match TRBD1. Germline CDR1 is PRHDT and CDR2 is FYEKMQ (reference sequence). The CDR3 has 15 amino acids. The V and J ends lost 4 bases and 9 bases, in that order; junction bases with no gene match: 9. CDR3 DNA sequence: TGTGCCAGCAGCTCACCGGGACAGGGGAATCGTGAGCAGTTCTTC. Encoded protein: CASSSPGQGNREQFF.

On this clone itself: The junction differs from germline at one of its ends, possibly a read error. This chain's CDR3 is CASSLVDHRVNF. CDR3 nucleotide sequence: TGTGCCAGCAGTTTAGTGGACCACAGGGTGAATTTT. The chain has TRBV28 and TRBJ1-5; perhaps TRBD1 as D (6 bases). The CDR3 is 12 residues long. CDR1 is MDHEN, CDR2 SYDVKM, per germline. The whole variable domain, remainder taken from reference TRBV28 and TRBJ1-5, is DVKVTQSSRYLVKRTGEKVFLECVQDMDHENMFWYRQDPGLGLRLIYFSYDVKMKEKGDIPEGYSVSREKKERFSLILESASTNQTSMYLCASSLVDHRVNFGDGTRLSIL.

In the case of this clone: Other DNA sequences from this sample encode an identical CDR3 as well. The CDR3: CASSQDLYEQYF. In nucleotides, the CDR3 is TGTGCCAGCAGCCAAGACCTTTACGAGCAGTACTTC. The J gene is TRBJ2-7, the V gene TRBV3-1 (or the pseudogene TRBV3-2); no clear D. Germline V gene data show CDR1 as LGHDT and CDR2 as YNNKEL (reference sequence). This CDR3 is built from 12 residues. V gave up 0 bases and J gave up 4 bases, with 4 bases separating them.

Only one count was recorded for this clone. This chain links TRBV7-8 with TRBJ2-7, with unresolved D. CDR1 and CDR2 from the germline V gene are SGHVS and FQNEAQ. This CDR3 contains 14 residues. V was trimmed by 1 base and J by 2 bases, leaving 9 bases between them. Written as DNA, the CDR3 is TGTGCCAGCAGCTTAGTTGGCAGAACCTACGAGCAGTACTTC. It translates to CASSLVGRTYEQYF.

The CDR3 spells CASSLERRSSGGTGELFF. For the CDR3, the DNA is TGTGCCAGCAGCTTAGAAAGGCGGAGTAGCGGGGGCACCGGGGAGCTGTTTTTT. The gene calls are TRBV7-2 and TRBJ2-2, with 9 bases lining up with TRBD2. The germline V gene has CDR1 SGHTA and CDR2 FQGNSA. The CDR3 is made up of 18 amino acids. With 1 base clipped from V and 4 bases from J, the junction kept 10 bases outside the gene matches.

This clone was counted between two and nine times. Other nucleotide sequences from this sample produce the same CDR3. CDR3 sequence reads: CASSYSRDRYEQYF. Here the CDR3 DNA reads TGTGCCAGCAGTTACTCCAGGGACCGATACGAGCAGTACTTC. The rearrangement links TRBV6-5 to TRBJ2-7; possibly TRBD1 or TRBD2 for D (5 bases each). Germline values: CDR1 MNHEY, CDR2 SVGAGI. The length of the CDR3 is 14 residues. Trimming took 0 bases from V and 4 from J, leaving 10 bases between them.

This clone came up a few times. V and J are TRBV4-3 and TRBJ2-2; 12 bases line up with TRBD2. V dropped 1 base and J dropped 4; count of bases not matched to a gene: 1. This CDR3 has 16 amino acids. CDR1 is LGHNA, CDR2 YSLEER, per germline. The CDR3 sequence: CASSQGLAGVTGELFF. In nucleotides, the CDR3 is TGCGCCAGCAGCCAAGGACTAGCGGGGGTCACCGGGGAGCTGTTTTTT.

The gene calls are TRBV28 and TRBJ1-5; D ambiguous. The CDR3 has 15 amino acids. In germline, CDR1 is MDHEN, CDR2 SYDVKM. Trimming pared 3 bases from V and 4 bases from J, leaving 13 bases between. The DNA for the CDR3 is TGTGCCAGCAGTTTCCGCCAGCTCCATAATCAGCCCCAGCATTTT. Its translation is CASSFRQLHNQPQHF. Variable domain in full (rest from reference TRBV28 and TRBJ1-5): DVKVTQSSRYLVKRTGEKVFLECVQDMDHENMFWYRQDPGLGLRLIYFSYDVKMKEKGDIPEGYSVSREKKERFSLILESASTNQTSMYLCASSFRQLHNQPQHFGDGTRLSIL.

The gene calls are TRBV11-1 and TRBJ2-5; D gene uncertain. CDR3 length equals 14 residues. The germline CDR1 and CDR2 sequences are SGHAT and FQDESV (reference sequence). Trimming removed 5 bases at V and 4 bases at J, with 14 bases between. The CDR3 nucleotides read TGTGCCAGCAGCCCACGGACCAGGACAGAGACCCAGTACTTC. Its translation is CASSPRTRTETQYF.

The chain couples TRBV7-3 to TRBJ2-4; TRBD1 matches at 9 bases. With 0 bases clipped from V and 5 bases from J, the junction kept 5 bases outside the gene matches. CDR3 length: 16 residues. In germline, CDR1 is SGHTA, CDR2 FQGTGA. CDR3 in DNA: TGTGCCAGCAGCTTAACGGACAGGGGCGCCCAAAACATTCAGTACTTC. Residues: CASSLTDRGAQNIQYF.